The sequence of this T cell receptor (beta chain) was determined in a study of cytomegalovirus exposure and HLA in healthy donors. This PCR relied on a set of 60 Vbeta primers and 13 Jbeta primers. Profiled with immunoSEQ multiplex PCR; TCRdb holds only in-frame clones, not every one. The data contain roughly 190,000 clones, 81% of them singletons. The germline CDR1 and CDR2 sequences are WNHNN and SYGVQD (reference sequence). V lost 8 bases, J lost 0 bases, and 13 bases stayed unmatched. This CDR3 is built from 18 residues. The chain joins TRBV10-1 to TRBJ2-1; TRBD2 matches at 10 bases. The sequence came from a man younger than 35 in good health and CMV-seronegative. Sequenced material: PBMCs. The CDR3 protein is CASSPGSGRPLSYNEQFF. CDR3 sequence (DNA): TGCGCCAGCTCCCCGGGTAGCGGGAGGCCTCTCTCCTACAATGAGCAGTTCTTC.